The clone carrying this T cell receptor beta chain was detected only a few times. As yet, its antigen is unknown. Time point indicated: persistent/refractory GD, antithyroid drugs over 5 years with positive TRAb. RNA from PBMCs was the source of the TCR library. A volume of 7 to 9.5 milliliters of peripheral blood was collected in EDTA tubes. V lost 3 bases to trimming and J lost 0 bases, with 15 bases between them. This CDR3 region has 18 residues. CDR1 MNHGY and CDR2 SVAAGI come from the germline V gene. The data belong to a study of regulatory T cells in long-lasting Graves disease. About the study: A definition of persistent Graves' disease required over 5 years of antithyroid drugs plus positive TSH receptor antibodies. Whole-study results and caveats: Small numbers of samples may have cut accuracy.

Arm-PCR of CDR3 regions and iRepertoire HTBI primers were the basis on which TCR beta libraries were built. TCRdb re-called the multiplex PCR reads through MiXCR, storing one row per CDR3 protein. The table lists over 450,000 distinct CDR3 sequences, roughly a fifth of them singletons. This specimen consisted of peripheral blood mononuclear cells (PBMCs), obtained when the disease was refractory, from a patient treated with antithyroid drugs. The chain recombines TRBV6-9 with TRBJ2-6; D is perhaps TRBD2 (5 bases). This TCR was recovered from a female donor with Graves disease. The chain's CDR3 is CASSYGEYSRSGANVLTF. The CDR3 DNA sequence: TGTGCCAGCAGTTACGGGGAGTACAGTCGCTCTGGGGCCAACGTCCTGACTTTC.